This record looks at one T cell receptor (beta chain) sequence and its context. Clones were sequenced by immunoSEQ multiplex PCR, and TCRdb holds only the in-frame ones, with some missing. Of some 170,000 clones in the sample, more than 75% were seen once. CDR3 length equals 16 residues. CDR1 is LNHDA and CDR2 is SQIVND in the germline V gene (reference sequence). This sample was included in a study of blood T cell repertoires in COVID-19. This TCR derives from a woman aged 70-85 years with acute or convalescent COVID-19. The chain is built from TRBV19 and TRBJ1-1, with TRBD1 identical over 7 bases. The sequencing input was peripheral blood. CDR3 bases: TGTGGAACAAAACCACCCGGAGGGGGCGATTTTGTAGGAGCTTTCTTT. Translating gives CGTKPPGGGDFVGAFF.